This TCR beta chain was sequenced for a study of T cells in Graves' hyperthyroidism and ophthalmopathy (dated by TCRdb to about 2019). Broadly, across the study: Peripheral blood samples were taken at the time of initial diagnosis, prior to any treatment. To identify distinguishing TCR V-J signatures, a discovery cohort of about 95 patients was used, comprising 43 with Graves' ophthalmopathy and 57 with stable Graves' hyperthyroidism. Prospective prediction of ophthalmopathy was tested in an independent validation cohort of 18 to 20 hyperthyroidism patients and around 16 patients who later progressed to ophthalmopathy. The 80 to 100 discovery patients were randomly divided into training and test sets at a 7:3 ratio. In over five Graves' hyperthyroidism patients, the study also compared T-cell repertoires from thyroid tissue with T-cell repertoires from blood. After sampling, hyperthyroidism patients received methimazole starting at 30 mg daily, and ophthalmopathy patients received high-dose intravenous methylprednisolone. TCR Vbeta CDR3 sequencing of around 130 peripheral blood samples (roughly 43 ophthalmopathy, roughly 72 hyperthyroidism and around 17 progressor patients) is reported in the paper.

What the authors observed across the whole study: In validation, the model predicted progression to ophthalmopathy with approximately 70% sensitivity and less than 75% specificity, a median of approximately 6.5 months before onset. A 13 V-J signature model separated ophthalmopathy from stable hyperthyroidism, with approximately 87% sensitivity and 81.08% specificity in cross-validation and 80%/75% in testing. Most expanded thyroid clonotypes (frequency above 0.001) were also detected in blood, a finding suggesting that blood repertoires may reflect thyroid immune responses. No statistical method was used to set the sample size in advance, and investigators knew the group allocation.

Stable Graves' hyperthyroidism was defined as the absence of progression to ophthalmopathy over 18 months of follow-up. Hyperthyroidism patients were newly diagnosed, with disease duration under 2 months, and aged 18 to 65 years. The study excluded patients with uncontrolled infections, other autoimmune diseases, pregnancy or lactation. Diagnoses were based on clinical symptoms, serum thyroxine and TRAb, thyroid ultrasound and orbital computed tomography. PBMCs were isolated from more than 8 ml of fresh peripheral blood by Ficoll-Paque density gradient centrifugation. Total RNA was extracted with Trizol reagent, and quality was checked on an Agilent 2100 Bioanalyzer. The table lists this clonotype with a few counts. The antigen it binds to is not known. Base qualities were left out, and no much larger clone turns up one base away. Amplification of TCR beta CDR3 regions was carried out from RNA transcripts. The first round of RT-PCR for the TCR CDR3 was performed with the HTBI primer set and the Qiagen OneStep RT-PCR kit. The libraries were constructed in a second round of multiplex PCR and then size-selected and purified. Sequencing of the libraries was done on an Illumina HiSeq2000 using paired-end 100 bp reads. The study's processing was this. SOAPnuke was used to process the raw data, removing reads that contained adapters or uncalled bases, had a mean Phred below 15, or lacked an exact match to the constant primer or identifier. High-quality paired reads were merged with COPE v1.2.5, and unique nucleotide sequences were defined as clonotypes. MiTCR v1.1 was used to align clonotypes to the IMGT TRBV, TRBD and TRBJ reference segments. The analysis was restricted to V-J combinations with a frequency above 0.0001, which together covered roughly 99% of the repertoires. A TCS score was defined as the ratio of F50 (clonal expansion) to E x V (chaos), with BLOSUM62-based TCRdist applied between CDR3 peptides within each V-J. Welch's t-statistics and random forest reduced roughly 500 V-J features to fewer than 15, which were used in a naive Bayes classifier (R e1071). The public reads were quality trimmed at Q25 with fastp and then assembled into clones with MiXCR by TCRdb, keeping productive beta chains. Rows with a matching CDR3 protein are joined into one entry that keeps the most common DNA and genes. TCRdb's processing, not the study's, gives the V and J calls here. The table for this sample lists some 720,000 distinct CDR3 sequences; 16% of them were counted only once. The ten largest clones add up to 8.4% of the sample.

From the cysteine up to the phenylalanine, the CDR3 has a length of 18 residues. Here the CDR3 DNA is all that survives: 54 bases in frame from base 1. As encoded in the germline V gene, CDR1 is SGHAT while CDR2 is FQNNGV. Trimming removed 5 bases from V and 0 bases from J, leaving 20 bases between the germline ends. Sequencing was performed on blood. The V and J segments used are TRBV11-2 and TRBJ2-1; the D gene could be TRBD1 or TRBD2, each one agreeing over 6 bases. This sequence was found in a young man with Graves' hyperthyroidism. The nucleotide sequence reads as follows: TGTGCCAGCAGCAAGCGTCCGGGGGCCCATATCTCCTACAATGAGCAGTTCTTC. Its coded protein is CASSKRPGAHISYNEQFF.